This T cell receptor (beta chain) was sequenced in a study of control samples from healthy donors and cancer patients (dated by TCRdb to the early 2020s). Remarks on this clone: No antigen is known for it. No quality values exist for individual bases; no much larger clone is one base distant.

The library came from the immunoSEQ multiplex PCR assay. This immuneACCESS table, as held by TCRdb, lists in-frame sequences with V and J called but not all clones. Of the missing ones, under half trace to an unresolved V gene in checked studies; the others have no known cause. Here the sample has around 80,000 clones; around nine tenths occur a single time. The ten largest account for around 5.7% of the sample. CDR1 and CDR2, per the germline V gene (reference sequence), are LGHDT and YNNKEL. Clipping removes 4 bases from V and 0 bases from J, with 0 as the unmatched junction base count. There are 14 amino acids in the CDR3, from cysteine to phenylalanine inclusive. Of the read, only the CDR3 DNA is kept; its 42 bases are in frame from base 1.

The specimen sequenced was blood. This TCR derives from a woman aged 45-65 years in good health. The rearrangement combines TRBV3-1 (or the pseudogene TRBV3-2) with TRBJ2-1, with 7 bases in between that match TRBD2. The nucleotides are TGTGCCAGCAGCCGGGGGGGCTCCTACAATGAGCAGTTCTTC. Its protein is CASSRGGSYNEQFF.